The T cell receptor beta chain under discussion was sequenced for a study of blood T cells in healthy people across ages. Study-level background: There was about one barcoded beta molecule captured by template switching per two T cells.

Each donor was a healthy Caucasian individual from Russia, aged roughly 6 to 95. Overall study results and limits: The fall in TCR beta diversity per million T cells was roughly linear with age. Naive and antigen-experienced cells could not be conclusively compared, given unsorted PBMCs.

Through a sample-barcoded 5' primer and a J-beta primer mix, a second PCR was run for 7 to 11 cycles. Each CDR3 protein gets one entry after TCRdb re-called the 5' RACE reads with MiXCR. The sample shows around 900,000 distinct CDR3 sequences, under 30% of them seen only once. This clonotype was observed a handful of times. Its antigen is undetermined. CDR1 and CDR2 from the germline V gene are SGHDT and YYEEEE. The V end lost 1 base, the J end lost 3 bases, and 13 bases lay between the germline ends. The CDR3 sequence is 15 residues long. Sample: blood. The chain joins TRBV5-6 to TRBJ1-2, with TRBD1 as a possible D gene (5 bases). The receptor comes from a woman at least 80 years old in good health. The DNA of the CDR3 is TGTGCCAGCAGCTTGAGGCAGGGACTTCACTATGGCTACACCTTC. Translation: CASSLRQGLHYGYTF.